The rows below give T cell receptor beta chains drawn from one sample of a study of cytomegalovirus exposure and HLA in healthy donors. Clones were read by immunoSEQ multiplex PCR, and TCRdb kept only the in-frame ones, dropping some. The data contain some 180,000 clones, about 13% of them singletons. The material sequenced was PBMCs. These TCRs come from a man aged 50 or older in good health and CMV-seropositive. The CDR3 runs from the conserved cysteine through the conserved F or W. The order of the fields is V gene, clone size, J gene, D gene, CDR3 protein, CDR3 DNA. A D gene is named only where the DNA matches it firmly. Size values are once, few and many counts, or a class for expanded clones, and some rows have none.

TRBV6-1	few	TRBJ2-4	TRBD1	CASSEPGQKNIQYF	TGTGCCAGCAGTGAACCGGGACAGAAAAACATTCAGTACTTC
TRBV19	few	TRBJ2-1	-	CASRGYNEQFF	TGTGCCAGCAGAGGTTACAATGAGCAGTTCTTC
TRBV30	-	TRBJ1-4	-	CAWKRGWGKSTNEKLFF	TGTGCCTGGAAAAGGGGATGGGGAAAGTCAACTAATGAAAAACTGTTTTTT
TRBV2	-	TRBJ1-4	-	CASFARATNEKLFF	TGTGCCAGCTTTGCCCGAGCAACTAATGAAAAACTGTTTTTT
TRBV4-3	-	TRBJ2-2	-	CASSQERGTGELFF	TGCGCCAGCAGCCAAGAGAGAGGAACCGGGGAGCTGTTTTTT
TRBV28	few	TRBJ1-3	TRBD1	CASRSRQGLSSGNTIYF	TGTGCCAGCAGATCTCGACAGGGTTTGAGCTCTGGAAACACCATATATTTT
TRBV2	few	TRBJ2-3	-	CASSLRQPATGDTQYF	TGTGCCAGCAGTCTTCGACAGCCAGCTACCGGAGATACGCAGTATTTT
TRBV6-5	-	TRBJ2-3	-	CASSRQGGGDTQYF	TGTGCCAGCAGCCGGCAGGGAGGAGGTGATACGCAGTATTTT
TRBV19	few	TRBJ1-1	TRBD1	CASTPGQGAEAFF	TGTGCCAGTACCCCCGGACAGGGGGCTGAAGCTTTCTTT
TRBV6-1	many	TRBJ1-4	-	CASQGGYGEKLFF	TGTGCCAGTCAAGGAGGGTACGGAGAAAAACTGTTTTTT
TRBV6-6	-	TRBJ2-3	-	CAIEGGGRGTQYF	TGTGCCATCGAGGGGGGGGGTAGAGGTACGCAGTATTTT
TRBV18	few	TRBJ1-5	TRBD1	CASSRQGANQPQHF	TGTGCCAGCTCACGACAGGGGGCCAATCAGCCCCAGCATTTT
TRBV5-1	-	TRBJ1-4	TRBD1	CASSHRDSPNEKLFF	TGCGCCAGCAGCCATCGGGACAGTCCTAATGAAAAACTGTTTTTT
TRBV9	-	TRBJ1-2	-	CASSVAIGYTF	TGTGCCAGCAGCGTCGCTATAGGCTACACCTTC
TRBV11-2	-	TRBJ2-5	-	CASSLAPGETQYF	TGTGCCAGCAGCTTAGCCCCCGGGGAGACCCAGTACTTC
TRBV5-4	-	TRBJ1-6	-	CASSPRVSGSSYNSPLHF	TGTGCCAGCAGTCCCCGGGTTTCGGGGAGCTCCTATAATTCACCCCTCCACTTT
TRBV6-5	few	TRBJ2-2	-	CASSPSWAQAGELFF	TGTGCCAGCAGTCCTTCTTGGGCCCAGGCCGGGGAGCTGTTTTTT
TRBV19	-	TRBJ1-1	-	CASSIIGAAFF	TGTGCCAGTAGTATAATTGGGGCGGCTTTCTTT
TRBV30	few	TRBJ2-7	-	CAWSVGRVWAYEQYF	TGTGCCTGGAGTGTAGGCAGGGTATGGGCCTACGAGCAGTACTTC
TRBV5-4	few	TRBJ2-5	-	CASSAPPGGEETQYF	TGTGCCAGCAGCGCCCCCCCGGGTGGAGAAGAGACCCAGTACTTC
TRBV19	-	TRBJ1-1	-	CASSWSGNTEAFF	TGTGCCAGTAGTTGGTCAGGAAACACTGAAGCTTTCTTT
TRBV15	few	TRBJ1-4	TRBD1	CATSRGDRGRGEKLFF	TGTGCCACCAGCAGAGGGGACAGGGGGCGGGGTGAAAAACTGTTTTTT
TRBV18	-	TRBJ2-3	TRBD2	CASSPGLADLGTQYF	TGTGCCAGCTCACCGGGACTAGCGGACCTCGGTACGCAGTATTTT
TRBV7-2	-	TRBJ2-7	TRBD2	CASSALAGGAYEQYF	TGTGCCAGCAGCGCACTAGCGGGGGGCGCCTACGAGCAGTACTTC
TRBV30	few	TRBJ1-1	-	CACPPIGGADTEAFF	TGTGCCTGCCCCCCGATAGGGGGGGCTGACACTGAAGCTTTCTTT
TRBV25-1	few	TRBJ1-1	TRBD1	CASSDLPGTGNSEAFF	TGTGCCAGCAGTGATCTCCCCGGGACAGGGAACTCTGAAGCTTTCTTT
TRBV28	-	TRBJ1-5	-	CASSLSRQPQHF	TGTGCCAGCAGTTTATCCCGGCAGCCCCAGCATTTT
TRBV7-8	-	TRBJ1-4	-	CASSLAVANEKLFF	TGTGCCAGCAGCTTAGCGGTGGCAAATGAAAAACTGTTTTTT
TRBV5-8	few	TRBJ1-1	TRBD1	CASSYRGRNTEAFF	TGTGCCAGCAGCTACAGGGGGCGGAACACTGAAGCTTTCTTT
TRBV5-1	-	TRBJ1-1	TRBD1	CASSSGQGVGLSEAFF	TGCGCCAGCAGCTCGGGACAGGGGGTAGGGCTTTCTGAAGCTTTCTTT
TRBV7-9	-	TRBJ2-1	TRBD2	CASSPTPGRLAGGLQFF	TGTGCCAGCAGCCCAACCCCGGGTCGCCTAGCGGGGGGCCTGCAGTTCTTC
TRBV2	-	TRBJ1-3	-	CASSATGFIVGTIYF	TGTGCCAGCAGCGCCACAGGGTTTATTGTGGGCACCATATATTTT
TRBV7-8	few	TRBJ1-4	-	CASSLPGSLNEKLFF	TGTGCCAGCAGTCTACCGGGGAGCCTTAATGAAAAACTGTTTTTT
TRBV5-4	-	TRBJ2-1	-	CASSLNTDSYNEQFF	TGTGCCAGCAGCCTTAACACCGACTCCTACAATGAGCAGTTCTTC
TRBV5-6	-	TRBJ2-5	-	CASSRARGRQETQYF	TGTGCCAGCAGCCGCGCGCGAGGGAGACAAGAGACCCAGTACTTC
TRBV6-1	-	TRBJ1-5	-	CASSEGASLQPQHF	TGTGCCAGCAGTGAAGGGGCAAGTCTTCAGCCCCAGCATTTT
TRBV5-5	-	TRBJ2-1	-	CASSRTGPEGKQFF	TGTGCCAGCAGCCGGACAGGCCCGGAGGGGAAGCAGTTCTTC
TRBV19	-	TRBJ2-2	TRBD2	CASTIRERGGGTGELFF	TGTGCCAGTACCATAAGGGAGCGGGGGGGAGGAACCGGGGAGCTGTTTTTT
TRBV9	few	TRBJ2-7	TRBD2	CASSPKWGGEQYF	TGTGCCAGCAGCCCAAAGTGGGGAGGGGAGCAGTACTTC
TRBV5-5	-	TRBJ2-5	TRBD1	CASSQGTGPQETQYF	TGTGCCAGCAGCCAAGGGACAGGGCCTCAGGAGACCCAGTACTTC
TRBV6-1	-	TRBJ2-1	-	CASRPTGERWFF	TGTGCCAGCAGGCCGACGGGGGAAAGGTGGTTCTTC
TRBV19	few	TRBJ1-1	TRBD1	CASGDRGNTEAFF	TGTGCCAGTGGGGACAGGGGGAACACTGAAGCTTTCTTT
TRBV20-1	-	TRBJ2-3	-	CSAGATDTQYF	TGCAGTGCGGGAGCCACAGATACGCAGTATTTT
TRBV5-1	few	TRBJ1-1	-	CASSWSDRNTEAFF	TGCGCCAGCAGCTGGTCCGACAGGAACACTGAAGCTTTCTTT
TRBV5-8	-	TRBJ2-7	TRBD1	CASSSAGQGYEQYF	TGTGCCAGCAGCTCGGCGGGACAGGGCTACGAGCAGTACTTC
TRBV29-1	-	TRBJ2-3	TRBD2	CSVGPAGGGTDTQYF	TGCAGCGTTGGGCCAGCGGGGGGCGGGACAGATACGCAGTATTTT
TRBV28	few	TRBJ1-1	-	CASSPPLAGNTEAFF	TGTGCCAGCAGTCCCCCCCTGGCGGGGAACACTGAAGCTTTCTTT
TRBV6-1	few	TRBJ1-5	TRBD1	CASSEAGTGGGHF	TGTGCCAGCAGTGAAGCGGGAACAGGGGGCGGTCATTTT
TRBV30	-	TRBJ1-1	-	CAWSAGAEAFF	TGTGCCTGGAGTGCGGGTGCTGAAGCTTTCTTT
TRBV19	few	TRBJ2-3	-	CASSRDIDTQYF	TGTGCCAGTAGCCGCGACATAGATACGCAGTATTTT
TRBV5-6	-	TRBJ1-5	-	CASSRRGAGQPQHF	TGTGCCAGCAGCCGTCGGGGGGCAGGGCAGCCCCAGCATTTT
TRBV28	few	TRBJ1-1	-	CASSPPGRTIEAFF	TGTGCCAGCAGTCCCCCGGGGAGAACAATTGAAGCTTTCTTT
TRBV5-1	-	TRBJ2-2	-	CASSLVTVNTGELFF	TGCGCCAGCAGCTTGGTAACAGTAAACACCGGGGAGCTGTTTTTT
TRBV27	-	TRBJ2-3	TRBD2	CASRGGEDTQYF	TGTGCCAGCAGGGGGGGGGAAGATACGCAGTATTTT